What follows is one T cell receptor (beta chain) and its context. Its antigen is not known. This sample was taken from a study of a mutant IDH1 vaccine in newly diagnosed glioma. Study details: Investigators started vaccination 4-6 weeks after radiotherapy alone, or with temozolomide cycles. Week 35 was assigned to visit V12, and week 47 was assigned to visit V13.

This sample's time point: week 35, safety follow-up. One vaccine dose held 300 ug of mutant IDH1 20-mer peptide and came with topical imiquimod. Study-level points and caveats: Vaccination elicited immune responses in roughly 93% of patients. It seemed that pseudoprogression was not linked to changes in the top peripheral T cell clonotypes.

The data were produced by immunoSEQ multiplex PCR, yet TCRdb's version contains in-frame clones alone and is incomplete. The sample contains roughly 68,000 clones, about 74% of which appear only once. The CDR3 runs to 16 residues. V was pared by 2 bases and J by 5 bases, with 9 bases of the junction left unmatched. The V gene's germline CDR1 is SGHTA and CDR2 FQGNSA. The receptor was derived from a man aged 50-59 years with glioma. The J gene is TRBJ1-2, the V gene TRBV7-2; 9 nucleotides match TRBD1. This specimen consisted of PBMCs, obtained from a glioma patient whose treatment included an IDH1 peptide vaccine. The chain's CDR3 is CASSLSEWDRVYGYTF. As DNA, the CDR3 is TGTGCCAGCAGCTTATCGGAATGGGACAGGGTTTATGGCTACACCTTC.